This T cell receptor (beta chain) is from a study of graft-versus-host responses after intestinal transplantation. Assay used: immunoSEQ multiplex PCR; TCRdb lists only in-frame clones, some missing. The table has roughly 77,000 clones, approximately 88% seen once; the top ten hold just under 2.5%. Germline V gene data show CDR1 as SGHVS and CDR2 as FQNEAQ. The V end was cut by 1 base, the J end by 4 bases, with 10 bases between. This CDR3 spans 14 amino acids. As to this clone: Its antigen is as yet unknown.

The sequenced sample was unstimulated CD8+ T cells sorted from spleen or lymph node cells, obtained before intestinal transplant. The chain employs TRBV7-8 and TRBJ1-1; D gene unclear. This TCR was recovered from a human donor who received an intestinal transplant. The CDR3 protein is CASSLGVAVTEAFF. As DNA, the CDR3 is TGTGCCAGCAGCTTAGGTGTTGCGGTCACTGAAGCTTTCTTT. The variable domain in full, with the rest retrieved from reference TRBV7-8 and TRBJ1-1, is GAGVSQSPRYKVAKRGQDVALRCDPISGHVSLFWYQQALGQGPEFLTYFQNEAQLDKSGLPSDRFFAERPEGSVSTLKIQRTQQEDSAVYLCASSLGVAVTEAFFGQGTRLTVV.